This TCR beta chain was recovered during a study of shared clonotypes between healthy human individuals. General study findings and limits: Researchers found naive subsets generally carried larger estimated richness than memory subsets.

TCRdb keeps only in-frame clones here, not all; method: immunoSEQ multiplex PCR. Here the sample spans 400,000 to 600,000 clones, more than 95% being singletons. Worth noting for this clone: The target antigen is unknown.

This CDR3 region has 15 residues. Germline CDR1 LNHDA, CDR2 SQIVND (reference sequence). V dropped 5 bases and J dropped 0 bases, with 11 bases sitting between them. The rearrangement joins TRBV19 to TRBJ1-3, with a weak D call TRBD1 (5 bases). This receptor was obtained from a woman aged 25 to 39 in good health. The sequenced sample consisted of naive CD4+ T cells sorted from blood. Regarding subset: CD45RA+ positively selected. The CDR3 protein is CASSPDTFSGNTIYF. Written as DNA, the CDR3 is TGTGCCAGTAGTCCGGACACCTTCTCTGGAAACACCATATATTTT.